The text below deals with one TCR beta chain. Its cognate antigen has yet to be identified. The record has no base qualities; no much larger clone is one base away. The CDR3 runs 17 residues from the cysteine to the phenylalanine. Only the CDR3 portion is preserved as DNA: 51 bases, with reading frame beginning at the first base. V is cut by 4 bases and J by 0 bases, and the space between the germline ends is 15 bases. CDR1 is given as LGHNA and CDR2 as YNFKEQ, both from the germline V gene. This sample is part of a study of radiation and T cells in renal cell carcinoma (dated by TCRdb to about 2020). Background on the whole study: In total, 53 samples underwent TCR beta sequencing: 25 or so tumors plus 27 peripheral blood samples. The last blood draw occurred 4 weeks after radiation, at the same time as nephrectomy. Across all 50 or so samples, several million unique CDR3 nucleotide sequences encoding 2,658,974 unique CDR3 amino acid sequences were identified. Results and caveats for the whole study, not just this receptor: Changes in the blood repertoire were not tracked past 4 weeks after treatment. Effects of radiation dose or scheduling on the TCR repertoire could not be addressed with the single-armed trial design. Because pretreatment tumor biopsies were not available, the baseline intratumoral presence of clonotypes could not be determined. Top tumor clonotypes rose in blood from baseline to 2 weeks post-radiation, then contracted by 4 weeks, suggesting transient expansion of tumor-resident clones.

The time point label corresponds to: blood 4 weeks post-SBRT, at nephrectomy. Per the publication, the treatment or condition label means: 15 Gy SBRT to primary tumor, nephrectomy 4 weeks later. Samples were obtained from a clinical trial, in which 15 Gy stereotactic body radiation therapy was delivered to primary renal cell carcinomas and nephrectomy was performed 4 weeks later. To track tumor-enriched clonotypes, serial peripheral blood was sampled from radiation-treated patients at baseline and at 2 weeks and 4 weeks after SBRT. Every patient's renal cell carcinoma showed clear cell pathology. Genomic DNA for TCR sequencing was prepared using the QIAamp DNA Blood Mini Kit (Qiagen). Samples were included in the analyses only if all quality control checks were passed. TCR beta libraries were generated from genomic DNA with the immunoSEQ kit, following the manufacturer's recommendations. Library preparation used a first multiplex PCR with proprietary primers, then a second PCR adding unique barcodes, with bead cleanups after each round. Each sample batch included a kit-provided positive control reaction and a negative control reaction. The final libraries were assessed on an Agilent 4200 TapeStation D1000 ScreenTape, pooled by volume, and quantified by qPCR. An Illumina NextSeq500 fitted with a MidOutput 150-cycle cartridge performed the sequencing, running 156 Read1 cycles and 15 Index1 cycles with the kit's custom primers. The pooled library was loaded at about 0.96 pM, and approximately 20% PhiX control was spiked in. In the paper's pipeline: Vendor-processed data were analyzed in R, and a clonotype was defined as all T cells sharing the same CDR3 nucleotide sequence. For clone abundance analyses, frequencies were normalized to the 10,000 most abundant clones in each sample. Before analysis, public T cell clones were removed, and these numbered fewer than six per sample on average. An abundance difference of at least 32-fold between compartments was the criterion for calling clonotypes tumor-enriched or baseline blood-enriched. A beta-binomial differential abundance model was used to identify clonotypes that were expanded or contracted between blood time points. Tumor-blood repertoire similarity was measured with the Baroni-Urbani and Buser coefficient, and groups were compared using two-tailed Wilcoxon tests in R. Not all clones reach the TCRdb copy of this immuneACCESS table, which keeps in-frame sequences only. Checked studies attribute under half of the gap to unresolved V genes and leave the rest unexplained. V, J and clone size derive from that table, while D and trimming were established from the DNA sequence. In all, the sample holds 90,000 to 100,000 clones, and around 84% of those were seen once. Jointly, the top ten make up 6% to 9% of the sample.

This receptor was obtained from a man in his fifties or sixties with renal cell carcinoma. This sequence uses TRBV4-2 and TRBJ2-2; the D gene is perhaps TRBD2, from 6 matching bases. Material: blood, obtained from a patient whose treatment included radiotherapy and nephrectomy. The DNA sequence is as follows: TGTGCCAGCAGCCCCCGAGGGCGGGGCCCGAACACCGGGGAGCTGTTTTTT. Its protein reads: CASSPRGRGPNTGELFF.